This entry lists 19 T cell receptor beta chains sequenced from one sample in a study of T cells after yellow fever vaccination. Using its own MiXCR run on the 5' RACE reads, TCRdb lists one record per CDR3 protein. This sample has about 630,000 distinct CDR3 sequences; roughly 12% occur once, and the top ten carry 15%. The sample consisted of PBMCs, taken on the day of the yellow fever booster vaccination. The receptor source for this set is a man aged 25 to 40 who received the YFV17D yellow fever vaccine.

Only a few counts were recorded for this clonotype. V gene TRBV7-8 combines with J gene TRBJ2-7; possible D gene TRBD1, 6 bases. Germline loops: CDR1 SGHVS, CDR2 FQNEAQ. The V end lost 5 bases, the J end lost 3 bases, and 11 bases lay between the germline ends. The CDR3 has 13 amino acids. The CDR3 region is CASSIGQYYEQYF. The DNA for the CDR3 is TGTGCCAGCAGCATCGGACAGTACTACGAGCAGTACTTC. Full variable domain (outside the CDR3, taken from reference TRBV7-8 and TRBJ2-7): GAGVSQSPRYKVAKRGQDVALRCDPISGHVSLFWYQQALGQGPEFLTYFQNEAQLDKSGLPSDRFFAERPEGSVSTLKIQRTQQEDSAVYLCASSIGQYYEQYFGPGTRLTVT.

This clonotype turned up a few times. V is TRBV29-1 and J is TRBJ2-1; TRBD1 matches 9 bases. The CDR3 totals 13 residues. Trimming took 7 bases from V and 6 from J; bases not matched to a gene: 7. Per germline, CDR1 SQVTM and CDR2 ANQGSEA. CDR3 region: CSALRDRVNEQFF. DNA of the CDR3: TGCAGCGCCCTCCGGGACAGGGTCAATGAGCAGTTCTTC.

In its sample, this clonotype was seen a few times. V gene TRBV9 combines with J gene TRBJ2-7, with D perhaps TRBD1 (6 bases). Germline assignment: CDR1 SGDLS and CDR2 YYNGEE. Trimming removed 4 bases at V and 6 bases at J, with 14 bases between. There are 13 residues in the CDR3. CDR3 amino acids: CASSHEGVGEQYF. CDR3 DNA sequence: TGTGCCAGCAGCCACGAGGGGGTGGGCGAGCAGTACTTC.

This clonotype was detected a few times. The rearrangement joins TRBV9 to TRBJ2-1; TRBD2 matches 12 bases. There are 17 residues in the CDR3. Losses at the gene ends were 2 bases for V and 4 bases for J; bases not matched to a gene: 7. Germline CDR1 SGDLS, CDR2 YYNGEE. The CDR3 bases are TGTGCCAGCAGCGTTGCTCCTGGGACTAGCGGGTACAATGAGCAGTTCTTC. Translating it yields CASSVAPGTSGYNEQFF.

The V and J genes are TRBV10-2 and TRBJ2-5; D remains ambiguous. V gave up 10 bases and J gave up 1 base, with 19 bases separating them. The CDR3 is made up of 15 amino acids. Germline loops: CDR1 WSHSY, CDR2 SAAADI. The CDR3 nucleotides read TGCGCCACGAGTCCCGGGCCAACAGTCCAAGAGACCCAGTACTTC. This translates into CATSPGPTVQETQYF.

This clonotype has more than one count but fewer than ten. This chain links TRBV21-1 with TRBJ2-4; TRBD2 is the table's D call and was not checked against the DNA. TRBV21-1 is a pseudogene segment. There are 18 residues in the CDR3. The chain's CDR3 is CASSLLGLAAHPKNIQYF. CDR3 coding DNA: TGTGCCAGCAGCCTATTAGGACTAGCGGCCCACCCCAAAAACATTCAGTACTTC.

The V and J genes are TRBV10-3 and TRBJ2-5; 9 bases fit TRBD1. Germline assignment: CDR1 ENHRY and CDR2 SYGVKD. The CDR3 covers 15 residues. J lost 5 bases, V lost 3 bases, and 7 bases had no gene match. Written as DNA, the CDR3 is TGTGCCATCAGTGACGGACAGGGGTTTACTGAGACCCAGTACTTC. Amino acids: CAISDGQGFTETQYF.

This chain connects TRBV20-1 to TRBJ1-1; no clear D. The CDR3 is 12 amino acids. Germline V gives CDR1 DFQATT, CDR2 SNEGSKA (reference sequence). V was trimmed by 1 base and J by 6 bases, leaving 9 bases between them. The CDR3 sequence: CSARGMAPEAFF. CDR3 in DNA: TGCAGTGCTAGAGGAATGGCGCCTGAAGCTTTCTTT.

This clonotype was seen more than once but under ten times. V usage is TRBV20-1 and J usage is TRBJ2-3, with D perhaps matching TRBD2 (6 bases). The CDR3 runs 15 residues. Germline V gene data show CDR1 as DFQATT and CDR2 as SNEGSKA (reference sequence). This chain's CDR3 is CSGADGSRRTDTQYF. The CDR3 region has the DNA TGCAGCGGCGCCGACGGGAGTAGGAGGACGGATACGCAGTATTTT.

This clonotype was observed a few times. The chain recombines TRBV15 with TRBJ2-2; TRBD1 agrees at 9 bases. Germline CDR1 is LNHNV and CDR2 is YYDKDF (reference sequence). V was clipped by 2 bases and J by 5 bases; unmatched bases: 6. The CDR3 has 16 amino acids. The CDR3 reads CATSRPGTGRTGELFF. The CDR3 DNA is TGTGCCACCAGCAGACCCGGGACAGGGAGGACCGGGGAGCTGTTTTTT.

In its sample, this clonotype was seen a few times. This chain connects TRBV7-2 to TRBJ1-5, with D unclear. The V gene lost 7 bases and the J gene lost 2 bases, with 9 bases spanning the gap. Germline V gives CDR1 SGHTA, CDR2 FQGNSA. The CDR3 loop spans 13 amino acids. CDR3 bases: TGTGCCAGCAACAACGGAGGCAATCAGCCCCAGCATTTT. As protein: CASNNGGNQPQHF. Using reference TRBV7-2 and TRBJ1-5 for the parts outside the CDR3, the full variable domain is GAGVSQSPSNKVTEKGKDVELRCDPISGHTALYWYRQSLGQGLEFLIYFQGNSAPDKSGLPSDRFSAERTGGSVSTLTIQRTQQEDSAVYLCASNNGGNQPQHFGDGTRLSIL.

This clonotype was seen a few times. CDR3 sequence reads: CASSPVQGQLRRIAFF. Here the CDR3 DNA reads TGTGCCAGCAGCCCAGTACAGGGTCAGCTTAGGAGGATCGCTTTCTTT. The chain has TRBV11-2 and TRBJ1-1; possibly TRBD1 for D (6 bases). V gave up 5 bases and J gave up 11 bases, with 27 bases separating them. Germline assignment: CDR1 SGHAT and CDR2 FQNNGV. The CDR3 is made up of 16 amino acids. Variable domain in full (rest from reference TRBV11-2 and TRBJ1-1): EAGVAQSPRYKIIEKRQSVAFWCNPISGHATLYWYQQILGQGPKLLIQFQNNGVVDDSQLPKDRFSAERLKGVDSTLKIQPAKLEDSAVYLCASSPVQGQLRRIAFFGQGTRLTVV.

J is TRBJ2-1 and V is TRBV18, with D tentatively TRBD2 (5 bases). In germline, CDR1 is KGHSH, CDR2 LQKENI. Between the trimmed V and J ends, which lost 0 bases and 0 bases, there was a span of 12 bases. This CDR3 spans 17 amino acids. CDR3 nucleotides: TGTGCCAGCTCACCACCGAGGAGGCCGAGCTCCTACAATGAGCAGTTCTTC. Translation: CASSPPRRPSSYNEQFF.

This clonotype was seen repeatedly, ten times or more. V and J are TRBV6-2 or TRBV6-3 and TRBJ1-1; 7 bases map to TRBD1. This CDR3 comprises 14 residues. Germline values: CDR1 MNHEY, CDR2 SVGEGT. V shed 5 bases and J 2 bases; nucleotides not matched to a gene: 5. The CDR3 DNA reads as TGTGCCAGCAGTCCGGACAGGCTTAACACTGAAGCTTTCTTT. This codes for CASSPDRLNTEAFF.

This clonotype was detected only a few times. The gene calls are TRBV3-1 and TRBJ2-7, with D hard to call. Germline V gene lookup returns CDR1 LGHDT and CDR2 YNNKEL (reference sequence). This CDR3 spans 12 amino acids. The V and J ends lost 4 bases and 5 bases respectively, with 9 bases between them. The CDR3 DNA is TGTGCCAGCAGCCGGGTATGGGACGAGCAGTACTTC. Translated, it gives CASSRVWDEQYF.

The J gene is TRBJ2-1, the V gene TRBV7-9; 10 bases align to TRBD2. This CDR3 is 16 amino acids long. Germline CDR1 SEHNR, CDR2 FQNEAQ (reference sequence). The V gene end was trimmed by 1 base and the J gene end by 8 bases; junction bases not matched to a gene: 8. As DNA, the CDR3 is TGTGCCAGCAGCTTAGGAGAACTAGCGGGATCGGATGAGCAGTTCTTC. Its protein product is CASSLGELAGSDEQFF.

This clonotype was seen more than once but under ten times. The J gene is TRBJ2-4, the V gene TRBV29-1, with a tentative D call TRBD2 (5 bases). V gave up 6 bases and J gave up 0 bases, with 15 bases separating them. This CDR3 comprises 15 residues. In germline, CDR1 is SQVTM, CDR2 ANQGSEA. DNA for the CDR3: TGCAGCGTCGAGATGGGAGCGTCAGCCAAAAACATTCAGTACTTC. Translation: CSVEMGASAKNIQYF.

The chain joins TRBV18 to TRBJ2-1; 7 nucleotides align to TRBD2. The CDR3 covers 14 residues. Germline assignment: CDR1 KGHSH and CDR2 LQKENI. After removal of 3 bases from V and 7 bases from J, the junction contained 6 bases not matched to a gene. This CDR3 is CASSPSSSGNEQFF. DNA of the CDR3: TGTGCCAGCTCACCCAGCTCTAGCGGTAATGAGCAGTTCTTC.

J is TRBJ2-1 and V is TRBV10-2; D not certain. This CDR3 comprises 16 residues. The V end was cut by 4 bases, the J end by 0 bases, with 13 bases between. The germline V gene encodes CDR1 WSHSY and CDR2 SAAADI. In nucleotides, the CDR3 is TGCGCCAGCAGTGCGATTAGCTGGAGCTCCTACAATGAGCAGTTCTTC. It specifies CASSAISWSSYNEQFF.